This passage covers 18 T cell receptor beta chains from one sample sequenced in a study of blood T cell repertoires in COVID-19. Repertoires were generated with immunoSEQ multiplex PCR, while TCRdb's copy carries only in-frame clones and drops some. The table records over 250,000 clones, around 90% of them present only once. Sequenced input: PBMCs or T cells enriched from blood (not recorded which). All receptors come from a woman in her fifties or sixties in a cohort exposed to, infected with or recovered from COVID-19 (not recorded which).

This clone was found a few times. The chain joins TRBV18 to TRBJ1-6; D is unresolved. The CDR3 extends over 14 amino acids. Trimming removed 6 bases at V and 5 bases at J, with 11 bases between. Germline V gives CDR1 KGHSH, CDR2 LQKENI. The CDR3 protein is CASSPGGNNSPLHF. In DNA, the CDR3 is TGTGCCAGCTCCCCCGGAGGGAATAATTCACCCCTCCACTTT.

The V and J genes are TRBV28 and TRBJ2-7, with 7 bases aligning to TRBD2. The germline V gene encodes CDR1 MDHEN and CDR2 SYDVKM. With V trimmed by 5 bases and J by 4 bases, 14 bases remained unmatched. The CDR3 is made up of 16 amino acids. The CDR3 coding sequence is TGTGCCAGCAGTCAAGCGCGGGAGCCCCTTCCTTACGAGCAGTACTTC. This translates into CASSQAREPLPYEQYF.

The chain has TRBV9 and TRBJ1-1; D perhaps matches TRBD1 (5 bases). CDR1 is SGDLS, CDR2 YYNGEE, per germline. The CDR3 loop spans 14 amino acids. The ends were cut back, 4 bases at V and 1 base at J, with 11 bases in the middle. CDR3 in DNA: TGTGCCAGCAGCAAGGGGACTCGGAACACTGAAGCTTTCTTT. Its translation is CASSKGTRNTEAFF.

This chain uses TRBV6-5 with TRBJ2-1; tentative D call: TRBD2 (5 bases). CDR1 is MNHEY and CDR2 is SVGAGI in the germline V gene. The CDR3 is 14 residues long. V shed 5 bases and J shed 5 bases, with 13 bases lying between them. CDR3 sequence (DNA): TGTGCCAGCAGTAGTGGGAGACCCAACAATGAGCAGTTCTTC. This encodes CASSSGRPNNEQFF.

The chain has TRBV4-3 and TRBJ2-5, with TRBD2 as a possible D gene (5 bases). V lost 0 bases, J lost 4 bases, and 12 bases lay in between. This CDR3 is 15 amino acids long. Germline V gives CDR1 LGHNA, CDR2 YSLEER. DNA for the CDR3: TGCGCCAGCAGCCAAGAGGCGGGTTGGGGAGAGACCCAGTACTTC. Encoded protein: CASSQEAGWGETQYF.

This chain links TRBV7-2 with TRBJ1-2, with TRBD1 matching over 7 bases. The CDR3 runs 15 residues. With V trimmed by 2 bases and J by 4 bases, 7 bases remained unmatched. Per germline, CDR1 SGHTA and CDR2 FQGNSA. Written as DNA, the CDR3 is TGTGCCAGCAGCTTAAGACAGGGAGGCCGCTATGGCTACACCTTC. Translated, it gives CASSLRQGGRYGYTF.

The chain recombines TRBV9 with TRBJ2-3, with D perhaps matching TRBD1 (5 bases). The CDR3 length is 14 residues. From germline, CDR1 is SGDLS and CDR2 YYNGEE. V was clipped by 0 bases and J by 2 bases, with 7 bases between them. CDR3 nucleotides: TGTGCCAGCAGCGTAGGGACATACACAGATACGCAGTATTTT. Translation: CASSVGTYTDTQYF.

Here the CDR3 reads CASSLAQSVQETQYF. The DNA of the CDR3 is TGTGCCAGCAGCTTAGCGCAGAGCGTCCAAGAGACCCAGTACTTC. V and J are TRBV7-9 and TRBJ2-5; D not resolved. This CDR3 is built from 15 residues. The germline V gene has CDR1 SEHNR and CDR2 FQNEAQ (reference sequence). V gave up 0 bases and J gave up 1 base, with 9 bases separating them.

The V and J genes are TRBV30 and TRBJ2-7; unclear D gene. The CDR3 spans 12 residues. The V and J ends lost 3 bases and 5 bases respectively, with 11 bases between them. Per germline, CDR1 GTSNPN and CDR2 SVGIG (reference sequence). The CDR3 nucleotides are TGTGCCTGGAGCTTCATCGGTAACGAGCAGTACTTC. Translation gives CAWSFIGNEQYF.

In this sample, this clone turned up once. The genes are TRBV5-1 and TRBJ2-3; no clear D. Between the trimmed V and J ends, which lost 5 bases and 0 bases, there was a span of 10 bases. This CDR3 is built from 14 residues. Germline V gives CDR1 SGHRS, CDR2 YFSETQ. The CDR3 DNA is TGCGCCAGCAGAACGTTTAGTAGCACAGATACGCAGTATTTT. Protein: CASRTFSSTDTQYF.

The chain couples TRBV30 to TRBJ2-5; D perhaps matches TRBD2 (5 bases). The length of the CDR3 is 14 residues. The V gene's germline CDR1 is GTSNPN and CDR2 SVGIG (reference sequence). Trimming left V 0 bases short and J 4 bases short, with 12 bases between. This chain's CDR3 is CAWSVPGLGETQYF. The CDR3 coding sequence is TGTGCCTGGAGTGTGCCGGGGTTGGGAGAGACCCAGTACTTC.

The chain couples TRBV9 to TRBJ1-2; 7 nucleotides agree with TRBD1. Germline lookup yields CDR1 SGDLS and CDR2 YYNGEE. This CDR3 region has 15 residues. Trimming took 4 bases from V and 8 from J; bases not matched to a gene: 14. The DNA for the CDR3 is TGTGCCAGCAGCCCCTCAGCACAGGGGACGGGAGGCTACACCTTC. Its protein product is CASSPSAQGTGGYTF.

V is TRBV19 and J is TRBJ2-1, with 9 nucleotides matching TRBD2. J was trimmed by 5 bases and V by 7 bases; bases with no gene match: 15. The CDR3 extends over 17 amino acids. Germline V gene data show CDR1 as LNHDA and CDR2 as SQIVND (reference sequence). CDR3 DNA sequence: TGTGCCAGTAAGATCAGCGGGAGGAGGTTTACGGACAATGAGCAGTTCTTC. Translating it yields CASKISGRRFTDNEQFF.

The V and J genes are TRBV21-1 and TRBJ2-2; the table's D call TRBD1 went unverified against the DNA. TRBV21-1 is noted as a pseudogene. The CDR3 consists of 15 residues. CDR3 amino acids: CASSNQGAGTGELFF. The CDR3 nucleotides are TGTGCCAGCAGCAATCAGGGGGCTGGCACCGGGGAGCTGTTTTTT.

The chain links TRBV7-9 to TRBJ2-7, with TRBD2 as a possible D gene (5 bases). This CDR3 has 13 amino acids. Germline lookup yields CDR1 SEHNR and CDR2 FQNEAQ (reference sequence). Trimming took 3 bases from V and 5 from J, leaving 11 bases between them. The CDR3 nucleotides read TGTGCCAGCAGCTTTCGGGATCTGCACGAGCAGTACTTC. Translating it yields CASSFRDLHEQYF. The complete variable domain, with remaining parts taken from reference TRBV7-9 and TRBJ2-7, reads DTGVSQNPRHKITKRGQNVTFRCDPISEHNRLYWYRQTLGQGPEFLTYFQNEAQLEKSRLLSDRFSAERPKGSFSTLEIQRTEQGDSAMYLCASSFRDLHEQYFGPGTRLTVT.

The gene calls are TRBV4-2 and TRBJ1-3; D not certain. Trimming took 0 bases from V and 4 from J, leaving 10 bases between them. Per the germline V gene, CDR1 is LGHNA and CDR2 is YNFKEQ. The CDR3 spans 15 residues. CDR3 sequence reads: CASSQEVRQGNTIYF. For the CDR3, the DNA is TGTGCCAGCAGCCAAGAGGTGAGGCAAGGAAACACCATATATTTT.

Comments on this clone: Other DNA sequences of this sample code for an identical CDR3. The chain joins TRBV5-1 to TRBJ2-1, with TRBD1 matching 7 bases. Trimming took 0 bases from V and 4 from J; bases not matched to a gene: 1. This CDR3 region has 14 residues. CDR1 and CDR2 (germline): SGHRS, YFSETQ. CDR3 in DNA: TGCGCCAGCAGCTTGGGACAGGGTTACAATGAGCAGTTCTTC. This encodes CASSLGQGYNEQFF.

CDR3 region: CATFGQGENTGELFF. DNA of the CDR3: TGTGCCACCTTCGGACAGGGCGAGAACACCGGGGAGCTGTTTTTT. The chain links TRBV19 to TRBJ2-2; 8 nucleotides agree with TRBD1. This CDR3 is 15 amino acids long. With 10 bases clipped from V and 1 base from J, the junction kept 8 bases outside the gene matches. The germline gives CDR1 LNHDA, CDR2 SQIVND (reference sequence).